This TCR beta chain came from a study of control samples from healthy donors and cancer patients. Generated by immunoSEQ multiplex PCR, the TCRdb table keeps only in-frame clones and is missing some. The sample records about 150,000 clones, 91% being singletons. The specimen sequenced was blood. The sequence came from a man aged 25 to 40 in good health.

The CDR3 is CASSAGTGPYNEQFF. The CDR3, as DNA: TGCGCCAGCAGCGCGGGGACAGGGCCATACAATGAGCAGTTCTTC. This chain joins TRBV5-1 and TRBJ2-1; the match to TRBD1 covers 9 bases. CDR3 length: 15 amino acids. Germline assignment: CDR1 SGHRS and CDR2 YFSETQ. The trim removed 4 bases at V and 4 bases at J, leaving 6 bases unmatched.